The 10 T cell receptor beta chains below come from one sample, sequenced in a study of cytomegalovirus exposure and HLA in healthy donors. PCR involved 60 Vbeta and 13 Jbeta primers. The assay was immunoSEQ multiplex PCR, and TCRdb's table has in-frame clones only and misses some. Altogether some 190,000 clones are present, roughly 80% being singletons, with the ten largest covering around 3.3%. The sample taken for sequencing was PBMCs. These receptors were obtained from a woman aged 25 to 39 in good health and CMV-seropositive.

The J gene is TRBJ2-5, the V gene TRBV4-1; the D gene is possibly TRBD2 (7 bases). The J call is uncertain, as TRBJ2-7 better fits the DNA end. The germline V gene encodes CDR1 MGHRA and CDR2 YSYEKL. CDR3 length: 20 amino acids. For the CDR3, the DNA is TGCGCCAGCAGCCAATGGGACTACCAGGGGAAATTTGTTAATCCCTACGAGCAGTACTTC. Amino acids: CASSQWDYQGKFVNPYEQYF.

V and J are TRBV27 and TRBJ1-2; 8 bases match TRBD1. Germline CDR1 is MNHEY and CDR2 is SMNVEV (reference sequence). V lost 5 bases, J lost 7 bases, and 9 bases stayed unmatched. This CDR3 is 14 amino acids long. CDR3 bases: TGTGCCAGCAGTCCCTATGACAGGGGAACTGGCTACACCTTC. Its protein product is CASSPYDRGTGYTF.

V and J are TRBV4-2 and TRBJ2-1; TRBD2 matches 8 bases. The CDR3 totals 16 residues. From germline, CDR1 is LGHNA and CDR2 YNFKEQ. Trimming at V came to 3 bases and at J to 7 bases, leaving 11 bases not matched to a gene. The CDR3 loop reads CASSQAAGTRNNEQFF. CDR3 in DNA: TGTGCCAGCAGCCAGGCGGCCGGGACTAGAAATAATGAGCAGTTCTTC.

This chain joins TRBV27 and TRBJ2-1; 8 nucleotides agree with TRBD2. Losses at the gene ends were 2 bases for V and 4 bases for J; bases not matched to a gene: 1. From germline, CDR1 is MNHEY and CDR2 SMNVEV (reference sequence). The CDR3 sequence is 14 residues long. This CDR3 is CASSLGTSYNEQFF. CDR3 coding DNA: TGTGCCAGCAGTTTAGGGACTAGTTACAATGAGCAGTTCTTC.

The chain has TRBV28 and TRBJ2-7; 8 positions match TRBD1. Germline V CDR1 and CDR2: MDHEN, SYDVKM. The CDR3 covers 14 residues. The ends lost 6 bases at V and 7 bases at J; junction bases unmatched: 11. Here the CDR3 DNA reads TGTGCCAGCAGCCCCGACAGGGGAATGCGGGAGCAGTACTTC. It is translated as CASSPDRGMREQYF.

The chain has TRBV28 and TRBJ2-7, with 10 bases aligning to TRBD1. This CDR3 has 16 amino acids. The germline V gene has CDR1 MDHEN and CDR2 SYDVKM. Trimming at V came to 5 bases and at J to 3 bases, leaving 10 bases not matched to a gene. CDR3 protein: CASSTRQGARVYEQYF. In DNA, the CDR3 is TGTGCCAGCAGTACTCGACAGGGGGCGAGAGTCTACGAGCAGTACTTC.

The rearrangement links TRBV27 to TRBJ2-7; 9 positions match TRBD1. The CDR3 is made up of 15 amino acids. Germline assignment: CDR1 MNHEY and CDR2 SMNVEV (reference sequence). The trim removed 4 bases at V and 3 bases at J, leaving 7 bases unmatched. The CDR3, as DNA: TGTGCCAGCAGTTCTCCCGGGACAGGGAACTACGAGCAGTACTTC. Translated, it gives CASSSPGTGNYEQYF.

This chain links TRBV6-1 with TRBJ2-1; D gene ambiguous. Germline assignment: CDR1 MNHNS and CDR2 SASEGT. CDR3 length: 14 residues. The ends were cut back, 1 base at V and 5 bases at J, with 9 bases in the middle. The CDR3 DNA follows: TGTGCCAGCAGTGAAGAGTTTACGGACAATGAGCAGTTCTTC. It codes for CASSEEFTDNEQFF.

This clone was recorded only once. J is TRBJ1-1 and V is TRBV18; possible D gene TRBD1, 5 bases. The V gene lost 3 bases and the J gene lost 4 bases, with 21 bases spanning the gap. Germline loops: CDR1 KGHSH, CDR2 LQKENI. This CDR3 has 17 residues. This CDR3 is CASSPPKSGKKFTEAFF. DNA for the CDR3: TGTGCCAGCTCACCCCCGAAATCAGGGAAAAAGTTCACTGAAGCTTTCTTT.

The V and J genes are TRBV5-6 and TRBJ2-3, with 7 bases that match TRBD2. V was pared by 4 bases and J by 3 bases, with 5 bases of the junction left unmatched. CDR3 length equals 14 residues. In germline, CDR1 is SGHDT, CDR2 YYEEEE. CDR3 amino acids: CASSPVGGTDTQYF. The CDR3, as DNA: TGTGCCAGCAGCCCGGTGGGAGGGACAGATACGCAGTATTTT.